This T cell receptor (beta chain) was captured in a study of post-analysis software for immune sequencing data. With regard to this clonotype: Its antigen is still unknown.

The CDR3 is made up of 20 amino acids. Trimming stripped 4 bases from V and 3 bases from J, with 30 bases between. Looked up from germline, CDR1 is SGHTA and CDR2 is FQGNSA. Study-wide points: A handful of TRBV segments (TRBV5-6, TRBV5-1 and TRBV20-1 among them) occurred more frequently in patients than in controls. Multiple sclerosis patients had significantly lower normalized Chao1 diversity than controls.

TCR beta cDNA libraries had unique molecular identifiers. Approximately 0.5 million cDNA molecules were recovered from an input of about 0.9 to 10 million T cells. TCRdb processed the PCR reads anew with MiXCR; each CDR3 protein has one entry. Among about 680,000 distinct CDR3 sequences listed, over 45% were seen once. The receptor was isolated from a girl aged 2 to 10 with multiple sclerosis. The rearrangement joins TRBV7-2 to TRBJ2-5; perhaps TRBD2 as D (5 bases). Sequenced material: blood. CDR3 in amino acids: CASSSWTGDLDWHVKETQYF. The CDR3 DNA sequence: TGTGCCAGCAGCTCCTGGACCGGGGATCTCGATTGGCATGTTAAAGAGACCCAGTACTTC.